The rows below give T cell receptor beta chains drawn from one sample of a study of T cells expressing NK-cell markers. Each CDR3 protein gets one entry in TCRdb, which reprocessed the 5' RACE reads and gives no DNA. Its listing shows roughly 160,000 distinct CDR3 sequences. The sequenced sample consisted of blood T cells: a sorted CD56 or NKG2C T cell subset, CD4+ or CD8+ T cells, or bulk PBMC T cells (not recorded which). All receptors come from a woman between 18 and 70 years old in good health. Both conserved end residues are part of each CDR3.

j_call v_call cdr3_aa
TRBJ2-7 TRBV10-3 CAISEAVYEQYF
TRBJ2-1 TRBV11-2 CASSLEYRRGGSDEQFF
TRBJ2-5 TRBV28 CASSLLGGRKGETQYF
TRBJ1-1 TRBV7-8 CASSYDGNTEAFF
TRBJ2-1 TRBV5-6 CASRRTGGNEQFF
TRBJ2-3 TRBV11-2 CASSGRESGITDTQYF
TRBJ1-1 TRBV7-9 CASSLILENTEAFF
TRBJ1-4 TRBV2 CASSVKEKLFF
TRBJ2-7 TRBV18 CASSPMDSFNEQYF
TRBJ2-5 TRBV4-1 CASSRTGRETQYF
TRBJ2-3 TRBV5-1 CASSSIAGGGTDTQYF
TRBJ2-1 TRBV5-1 CASSLALRYTEQFF
TRBJ2-1 TRBV5-6 CASSSLLAGGALLNEQFF
TRBJ2-7 TRBV5-1 CASSFAQGAADSEQYF
TRBJ2-5 TRBV18 CASSPWEETQYF
TRBJ2-6 TRBV7-2 CASRAGQGRTGANVLTF
TRBJ2-4 TRBV20-1 CSARDRDSKNIQYF
TRBJ1-3 TRBV10-3 CATRTDSGNTIYF
TRBJ1-4 TRBV7-3 CASSLSGAQQEKLFF
TRBJ1-2 TRBV5-1 CASSSAVGTEGYTF
TRBJ2-5 TRBV27 CASSLSRASGRETQYF
TRBJ1-2 TRBV4-1 CASSQNDGPMSGYTF
TRBJ1-2 TRBV12-3/TRBV12-4 CASSLNNYGYTF
TRBJ2-1 TRBV7-8 CASSRSWTGGSYNEQFF
TRBJ1-5 TRBV12-3/TRBV12-4 CASSRDRLDNQPQHF
TRBJ1-4 TRBV7-9 CASGKGSIEEKLFF
TRBJ1-5 TRBV30 CAWSVQPYQPQHF
TRBJ2-1 TRBV3-1 CASSQGGSGVYNEQFF
TRBJ1-5 TRBV9 CASSVSNRGSNQPQHF
TRBJ2-5 TRBV7-2 CASSLSFSEQETQYF